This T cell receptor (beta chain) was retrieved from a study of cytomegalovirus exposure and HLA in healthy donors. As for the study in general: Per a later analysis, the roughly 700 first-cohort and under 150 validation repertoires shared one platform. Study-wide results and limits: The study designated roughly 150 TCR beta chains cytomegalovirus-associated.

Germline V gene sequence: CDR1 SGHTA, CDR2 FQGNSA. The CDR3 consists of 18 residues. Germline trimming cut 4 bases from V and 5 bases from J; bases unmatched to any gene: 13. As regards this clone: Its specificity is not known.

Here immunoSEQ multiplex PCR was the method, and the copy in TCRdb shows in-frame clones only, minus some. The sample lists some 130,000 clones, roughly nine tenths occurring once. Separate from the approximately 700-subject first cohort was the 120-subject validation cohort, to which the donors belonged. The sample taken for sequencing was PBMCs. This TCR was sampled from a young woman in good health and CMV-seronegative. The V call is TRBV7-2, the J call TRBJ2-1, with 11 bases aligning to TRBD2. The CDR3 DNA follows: TGTGCCAGCAGCTCGACGATGAGTAGCGGGGGGGACAACAATGAGCAGTTCTTC. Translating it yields CASSSTMSSGGDNNEQFF.